The 15 T cell receptor beta chains below were found in one sample sequenced in a study of OX40 agonist ivuxolimab in advanced cancers. The repertoire was sequenced with immunoSEQ multiplex PCR; TCRdb's copy has only in-frame clones and lacks some. The sample lists some 84,000 clones; 89% were seen once. The sample here was CD4+ or CD8+ T cells sorted from blood, taken in a trial of the OX40 agonist ivuxolimab. These receptors all come from an adult with an advanced solid tumor such as melanoma, head and neck, liver or kidney cancer.

This sequence joins TRBV30 and TRBJ1-5; a weak D match, TRBD1 (6 bases). The germline CDR1 and CDR2 sequences are GTSNPN and SVGIG (reference sequence). V lost 4 bases and J lost 2, with 6 bases in between. The CDR3 runs 12 residues. This CDR3 is CAWNRGNQPQHF. DNA of the CDR3: TGTGCCTGGAACAGGGGCAATCAGCCCCAGCATTTT. The whole variable domain, remainder taken from reference TRBV30 and TRBJ1-5, is SQTIHQWPATLVQPVGSPLSLECTVEGTSNPNLYWYRQAAGRGLQLLFYSVGIGQISSEVPQNLSASRPQDRQFILSSKKLLLSDSGFYLCAWNRGNQPQHFGDGTRLSIL.

The chain uses TRBV7-3 and TRBJ2-2; D is possibly TRBD2 (5 bases). Germline V gene lookup returns CDR1 SGHTA and CDR2 FQGTGA. Trimming removed 1 base from V and 4 bases from J, with 13 bases in between. This CDR3 is 16 amino acids long. The CDR3 reads CASSLMAGRGTGELFF. The CDR3 region has the DNA TGTGCCAGCAGCTTAATGGCAGGTCGGGGCACCGGGGAGCTGTTTTTT.

The V call is TRBV15, the J call TRBJ2-3; a weak D match, TRBD1 (5 bases). The V gene's germline CDR1 is LNHNV and CDR2 YYDKDF (reference sequence). The CDR3 extends over 19 amino acids. Trimming took off 0 bases at V and 0 bases at J, with 19 bases between the two ends. CDR3 amino acids: CATSRDPHWQGRSTDTQYF. The DNA for the CDR3 is TGTGCCACCAGCAGAGATCCCCATTGGCAGGGCCGTAGCACAGATACGCAGTATTTT.

This sequence joins TRBV9 and TRBJ2-2, with 9 bases aligning to TRBD2. CDR3 size: 15 residues. The J segment lost 7 bases and the V segment lost 2 bases, leaving 6 bases of the junction unmatched. Germline V gene sequence: CDR1 SGDLS, CDR2 YYNGEE. The CDR3: CASSVLAGTNGELFF. As DNA, the CDR3 is TGTGCCAGCAGCGTCCTAGCGGGAACCAACGGGGAGCTGTTTTTT.

This chain joins TRBV18 and TRBJ2-3, with 9 positions matching TRBD1. CDR3 length: 16 amino acids. Trimming removed 2 bases from V and 2 bases from J; junction bases left unmatched: 5. Germline V gives CDR1 KGHSH, CDR2 LQKENI. The CDR3 coding sequence is TGTGCCAGCTCACCAAGGGGACAGGGAGTCACAGATACGCAGTATTTT. Translation: CASSPRGQGVTDTQYF.

The genes are TRBV28 and TRBJ1-5; a weak D match, TRBD1 (5 bases). Trimming cost V 4 bases and J 2 bases, with 21 bases left between them. From germline, CDR1 is MDHEN and CDR2 SYDVKM. The CDR3 spans 18 residues. The CDR3 is CASSSSQPRGFRNQPQHF. The CDR3 DNA reads as TGTGCCAGCAGTTCTTCCCAACCGCGGGGGTTTCGCAATCAGCCCCAGCATTTT.

V gene TRBV28 combines with J gene TRBJ2-3, with a weak D call TRBD1 (6 bases). CDR1 and CDR2 from the germline V gene are MDHEN and SYDVKM. This CDR3 contains 14 residues. The ends were cut back, 3 bases at V and 2 bases at J, with 9 bases in the middle. CDR3 sequence (DNA): TGTGCCAGCAGTTTCTCAGGGGACACAGATACGCAGTATTTT. Translation gives CASSFSGDTDTQYF.

The gene calls are TRBV25-1 and TRBJ2-7, with a weak D call TRBD2 (6 bases). V dropped 4 bases and J dropped 3 bases, with 13 bases sitting between them. Germline V CDR1 and CDR2: MGHDK, SYGVNS. The length of the CDR3 is 14 residues. CDR3 protein: CASSVNRRDYEQYF. For the CDR3, the DNA is TGTGCCAGCAGTGTCAACAGGAGGGACTACGAGCAGTACTTC.

The chain joins TRBV7-9 to TRBJ2-7; D is ambiguous. This CDR3 region has 17 residues. Trimming cost V 5 bases and J 3 bases, with 23 bases left between them. Per germline, CDR1 SEHNR and CDR2 FQNEAQ (reference sequence). The DNA of the CDR3 is TGTGCCAGCAGCCCCGGGTTGAAAAGGCCCTCGGACTACGAGCAGTACTTC. It encodes CASSPGLKRPSDYEQYF.

The rearrangement joins TRBV7-8 to TRBJ2-5, with 8 nucleotides matching TRBD2. Trimming cost V 2 bases and J 3 bases; bases outside gene matches: 8. CDR1 SGHVS and CDR2 FQNEAQ come from the germline V gene. The CDR3 sequence is 16 residues long. CDR3 DNA: TGTGCCAGCAGCTTATCCTCACTAGCGGATGAAGAGACCCAGTACTTC. It is translated as CASSLSSLADEETQYF.

V usage is TRBV28 and J usage is TRBJ2-1; TRBD2 aligns across 8 bases. The length of the CDR3 is 15 residues. V was pared by 3 bases and J by 7 bases, with 8 bases of the junction left unmatched. The germline CDR1 and CDR2 sequences are MDHEN and SYDVKM. The CDR3 sequence is CASSLLTSGANEQFF. The CDR3 bases are TGTGCCAGCAGTTTGCTAACTAGCGGAGCAAATGAGCAGTTCTTC.

The table lists this clone with a few counts. J is TRBJ1-3 and V is TRBV7-9; 7 nucleotides align to TRBD1. The ends lost 5 bases at V and 0 bases at J; junction bases unmatched: 16. This CDR3 has 19 residues. CDR1 and CDR2 from the germline V gene are SEHNR and FQNEAQ (reference sequence). The CDR3: CASSRLADRLLLSGNTIYF. CDR3 DNA sequence: TGTGCCAGCAGCCGGTTGGCGGACAGGCTTCTACTCTCTGGAAACACCATATATTTT. Variable domain in full (rest from reference TRBV7-9 and TRBJ1-3): DTGVSQNPRHKITKRGQNVTFRCDPISEHNRLYWYRQTLGQGPEFLTYFQNEAQLEKSRLLSDRFSAERPKGSFSTLEIQRTEQGDSAMYLCASSRLADRLLLSGNTIYFGEGSWLTVV.

The V and J genes are TRBV19 and TRBJ2-7; 7 positions match TRBD1. Germline CDR1 is LNHDA and CDR2 is SQIVND (reference sequence). The CDR3 runs 13 residues. V shed 8 bases and J 5 bases; nucleotides not matched to a gene: 9. The CDR3, as DNA: TGTGCCAGTCGACAGGGAAGGGCCCACGAGCAGTACTTC. Its protein is CASRQGRAHEQYF.

The chain is built from TRBV19 and TRBJ1-2; D possibly corresponds to TRBD1 (5 bases). The V gene lost 10 bases and the J gene lost 8 bases, with 23 bases spanning the gap. The CDR3 loop spans 14 amino acids. Germline loops: CDR1 LNHDA, CDR2 SQIVND (reference sequence). This chain's CDR3 is CATGRTGPGSGYTF. The DNA of the CDR3 is TGTGCCACAGGGAGGACCGGACCGGGGAGCGGCTACACCTTC.

This chain links TRBV23-1 with TRBJ1-5; unclear D gene. TRBV23-1 is an ORF for which the function is uncertain. V lost 2 bases, J lost 0 bases, and 23 bases lay in between. The CDR3 has 20 amino acids. CDR3 DNA sequence: TGCGCCAGCAGTCAAGGGTTACAGCGTTTCGGACCGAATAGCAATCAGCCCCAGCATTTT. It yields the protein CASSQGLQRFGPNSNQPQHF.